This T cell receptor (beta chain) derives from a study of beta chain features in type 1 diabetes listed by TCRdb under 2018. General notes on the study: Mean age, gender distribution, total cell number and subset yield were not different between patients and healthy donors. Across all samples, about 110 million sorted cells were examined, and cell number per subset correlated strongly with RNA yield. In the study, recently diagnosed type 1 diabetes patients and matched healthy donors were compared on the TCRB repertoires of their sorted circulating CD4+ T cell subsets. Regulatory and stem cell-like memory subsets were isolated from only 8 patients and about eight healthy donors, whereas naive and central memory subsets came from all 30 or so donors. Here is what the overall study found, with its caveats: Naive, central memory and regulatory TCRB repertoires appeared to be more alike among patients than among healthy donors. A moderate but significant shortening of TCRB CDR3 length was observed in type 1 diabetes patients in all four CD4+ subsets. Fewer insertions and more nucleotide deletions at VDJ recombination sites were observed in patients with type 1 diabetes, implying thymic rearrangement abnormalities. Because cDNA rather than genomic DNA was sequenced, highly expressing activated cells could have been over-represented, although no difference in activation and CD3 levels was found between groups. Because the HLA sub-analyses included only small numbers of individuals, any influence of HLA type on TCRB rearrangement was left unresolved. PCR may preferentially amplify shorter templates, but because patient and control samples were amplified and corrected together, any resulting skew would affect both groups equally.

Note on this clone: The specificity of this receptor is unknown. The input lacks base qualities; no much larger clone sits a single base away.

Each donor gave one peripheral blood draw, averaging roughly 120 mL, which was collected into heparinised tubes. A BD FACSAria II was used to sort naive, central memory, regulatory and stem cell-like memory CD4+ T cells with a panel that included CD45RO, CCR7, CD25, CD127, CD95 and CD27. All sorted populations exceeded 98% purity. PBMCs were isolated immediately by Lymphoprep density gradient centrifugation and stained directly without culture. So that batch effects would be minimized, each experiment stained and sorted samples in pairs, pairing one healthy donor with one patient. The CDR3 starts with the cysteine, ends with the phenylalanine, and has 17 residues. Only CDR3 DNA remains: 51 bases, in frame from the first base. Sequences LNHDA (CDR1) and SQIVND (CDR2) are obtained from the germline V gene (reference sequence). The High Capacity cDNA Reverse Transcription Kit was used to reverse transcribe all of the isolated RNA, meaning that expressed TCRB transcripts were what got sequenced. Deep immunoSEQ sequencing was applied to naive, central memory and regulatory T cell samples, giving an average of about 3.7 million total reads per sample. After sorted cells were lysed in RLT buffer, RNA was extracted with DNase-treated RNeasy Micro or Mini kits, with the choice depending on cell number. Each cell subset was processed separately to prevent cross-contamination, with patient and healthy donor samples processed together. The immunoSEQ multiplex PCR was used to amplify TCRB sequences from cDNA, yielding 87-bp fragments that span the CDR3 region. Sequencing of the amplicons was performed on the Illumina HiSeq platform. From the authors' description of their analysis: PCR bias was corrected computationally using synthetic template baselines, and reads within Hamming distance 2 were collapsed, with unmergeable singletons discarded. Reads were aligned to IMGT to assign V, D and J genes, CDR3 length, and insertions or deletions at six rearrangement sites. Within each subset, clonotype counts were normalized to the number of sorted cells before true diversity and Gini coefficients were calculated with the tcR R package. The overlap coefficient, calculated on TCRB nucleotide sequences, was used to quantify repertoire sharing. Drawn from immuneACCESS, this table holds only the in-frame rearrangements with V and J called that TCRdb kept. Clones are partly lost; checked studies trace under half to an unresolved V gene and leave the rest unexplained. That table supplies the V and J calls and clone size; D and trimming were determined from the DNA. The sample table contains about 140,000 clones; only one count was recorded for approximately 10% of them. The ten largest clones represent almost 0.65% of the sample.

The source of this sequence is a woman in her forties in good health. The sequenced material came from central memory CD4+ T cells from blood. The chain was built from TRBV19 and TRBJ2-5, and TRBD1 may be the D gene, going by 6 matching bases. The closer fit of TRBJ2-7 to the DNA end suggests the J call may be wrong. The nucleotide sequence reads as follows: TGTGCCACCTCCCTCCTTGGCGGTGGGGACACCGCCTACGAGCAGTACTTC. Its amino acids are CATSLLGGGDTAYEQYF.